This entry is about one T cell receptor beta chain. The data derive from a study of blood T cell repertoires in COVID-19. On the study more broadly: Collection of acute and convalescent COVID-19 samples took place in the United States, Italy and Spain. In each case, the material was cDNA or gDNA derived from T cells, B-cell-depleted T cells, or PBMCs.

Per the authors' pipeline: Scientists estimated how many nucleated cells there were by amplifying reference gene primers. Libraries were prepared by immunoSEQ multiplex PCR; TCRdb keeps only in-frame clonotypes and omits some of them. V, J and clone size reflect that table, while D and trimming were determined from the DNA. The sample lists 250,000 to 300,000 clones; 70% to 85% were seen once. After removal of 5 bases from V and 2 bases from J, the junction contained 7 bases not matched to a gene. Germline lookup yields CDR1 SSHAT and CDR2 FNYEAQ (reference sequence). The CDR3 loop spans 15 amino acids.

The source is a woman over 75 with acute or convalescent COVID-19. The sample taken for sequencing was peripheral blood. V is TRBV7-7 and J is TRBJ2-5; 8 positions match TRBD2. The CDR3 nucleotides read TGTGCCAGCAGCCCCTCGGGGGGGCAGCAAGAGACCCAGTACTTC. Translating it yields CASSPSGGQQETQYF.